This is a list of T cell receptor beta chains from one sample in a study of identical twins. TCRdb used MiXCR to reprocess the 5' RACE reads, holding one entry per CDR3 protein. Here the sample spans hundreds of thousands of distinct CDR3 sequences, 21% being singletons. These data also formed part of another study, on T cells expressing NK-cell markers.

The material sequenced was PBMCs. All receptors come from a woman aged 18-29 years in good health. Each CDR3 is given with its conserved first and last residue. A D gene is named only where the DNA matches it firmly. Only some rows state a clone size, as once, few, many or a class for expanded clones.

abundance: many; j_gene: TRBJ2-1; len: 12; d_gene: NA; v_gene: TRBV20-1; CDR3aa: CSARPSYNEQFF; CDR3nt: TGCAGTGCTCGTCCCTCCTACAATGAGCAGTTCTTC
abundance: NA; j_gene: TRBJ2-1; len: 13; d_gene: NA; v_gene: TRBV10-3; CDR3aa: CAISEGLVTEQFF; CDR3nt: TGTGCCATCAGTGAAGGGCTAGTAACTGAGCAGTTCTTC
abundance: few; j_gene: TRBJ2-1; len: 14; d_gene: TRBD2; v_gene: TRBV27; CDR3aa: CASSAFSGGYEQFF; CDR3nt: TGTGCCAGCAGTGCGTTTAGCGGGGGGTATGAGCAGTTCTTC
abundance: many; j_gene: TRBJ2-7; len: 12; d_gene: NA; v_gene: TRBV7-9; CDR3aa: CASSPTLYEQYF; CDR3nt: TGTGCCAGCAGCCCGACCCTCTACGAGCAGTACTTC
abundance: NA; j_gene: TRBJ2-7; len: 14; d_gene: TRBD2; v_gene: TRBV3-1; CDR3aa: CASSQTGGPYEQYF; CDR3nt: TGTGCCAGCAGCCAAACGGGGGGGCCGTACGAGCAGTACTTC
abundance: NA; j_gene: TRBJ1-2; len: 14; d_gene: NA; v_gene: TRBV5-1; CDR3aa: CASSLMGENYGYTF; CDR3nt: TGCGCCAGCAGCTTGATGGGAGAGAACTATGGCTACACCTTC
abundance: NA; j_gene: TRBJ1-2; len: 15; d_gene: NA; v_gene: TRBV4-2; CDR3aa: CASRAILIRPVGYTF; CDR3nt: TGTGCCAGCAGGGCTATCCTAATCCGCCCGGTGGGCTACACCTTC
abundance: few; j_gene: TRBJ1-2; len: 15; d_gene: NA; v_gene: TRBV20-1; CDR3aa: CSARDHAPGNYGYTF; CDR3nt: TGCAGTGCTAGAGATCATGCCCCGGGTAACTATGGCTACACCTTC
abundance: few; j_gene: TRBJ1-2; len: 13; d_gene: NA; v_gene: TRBV20-1; CDR3aa: CSARLSTGFGYTF; CDR3nt: TGCAGTGCTAGACTATCGACAGGATTTGGCTACACCTTC
abundance: NA; j_gene: TRBJ2-3; len: 16; d_gene: TRBD2; v_gene: TRBV7-2; CDR3aa: CASSSRLAGSPDTQYF; CDR3nt: TGTGCCAGCAGCTCAAGACTAGCGGGAAGCCCTGATACGCAGTATTTT
abundance: many; j_gene: TRBJ1-1; len: 12; d_gene: NA; v_gene: TRBV29-1; CDR3aa: CSVGGRVTEAFF; CDR3nt: TGCAGCGTTGGGGGCAGGGTCACTGAAGCTTTCTTT
abundance: NA; j_gene: TRBJ2-7; len: 15; d_gene: TRBD2; v_gene: TRBV7-9; CDR3aa: CASSSGSGLFYEQYF; CDR3nt: TGTGCCAGCAGCTCAGGTAGCGGGCTATTCTACGAGCAGTACTTC
abundance: few; j_gene: TRBJ2-1; len: 14; d_gene: NA; v_gene: TRBV7-2; CDR3aa: CASSLVQLYDEQFF; CDR3nt: TGTGCCAGCAGCTTAGTACAGTTGTACGATGAGCAGTTCTTC
abundance: NA; j_gene: TRBJ1-2; len: 15; d_gene: TRBD1; v_gene: TRBV29-1; CDR3aa: CSHSLTGGVGYGYTF; CDR3nt: TGCAGCCACTCCCTGACAGGGGGAGTTGGCTATGGCTACACCTTC
abundance: many; j_gene: TRBJ2-7; len: 13; d_gene: TRBD2; v_gene: TRBV29-1; CDR3aa: CSVAREGRYEQYF; CDR3nt: TGCAGCGTTGCTCGGGAGGGCCGGTACGAGCAGTACTTC
abundance: NA; j_gene: TRBJ2-1; len: 15; d_gene: NA; v_gene: TRBV12-3/TRBV12-4; CDR3aa: CASSLTGTNKNEQFF; CDR3nt: TGTGCCAGCAGCCTAACCGGGACCAACAAAAATGAGCAGTTCTTC
abundance: few; j_gene: TRBJ2-1; len: 14; d_gene: TRBD1; v_gene: TRBV10-3; CDR3aa: CAISPGGLFNEQFF; CDR3nt: TGTGCCATCAGTCCAGGGGGCCTTTTCAATGAGCAGTTCTTC
abundance: NA; j_gene: TRBJ1-2; len: 12; d_gene: TRBD1; v_gene: TRBV6-1; CDR3aa: CASRQGGYGYTF; CDR3nt: TGTGCCAGCAGGCAGGGGGGCTATGGCTACACCTTC
abundance: few; j_gene: TRBJ2-7; len: 14; d_gene: NA; v_gene: TRBV27; CDR3aa: CASSLLLGSYEQYF; CDR3nt: TGTGCCAGCAGTTTATTATTGGGGTCCTACGAGCAGTACTTC
abundance: NA; j_gene: TRBJ2-3; len: 12; d_gene: NA; v_gene: TRBV12-3/TRBV12-4; CDR3aa: CASSLQRATQYF; CDR3nt: TGTGCCAGCAGTCTTCAGCGGGCTACGCAGTATTTT
abundance: few; j_gene: TRBJ2-7; len: 15; d_gene: TRBD2; v_gene: TRBV11-2; CDR3aa: CASSLDPLAVLEEYF; CDR3nt: TGTGCCAGCAGCTTAGATCCCCTAGCGGTCCTCGAGGAGTACTTC
abundance: NA; j_gene: TRBJ1-5; len: 13; d_gene: NA; v_gene: TRBV20-1; CDR3aa: CSATKGEGQPQHF; CDR3nt: TGCAGTGCTACAAAGGGAGAGGGTCAGCCCCAGCATTTT
abundance: many; j_gene: TRBJ2-1; len: 15; d_gene: NA; v_gene: TRBV7-8; CDR3aa: CASRPNRLGTLEQFF; CDR3nt: TGTGCCAGCAGGCCAAATCGCCTAGGGACTTTAGAGCAGTTCTTC
abundance: many; j_gene: TRBJ1-3; len: 13; d_gene: NA; v_gene: TRBV20-1; CDR3aa: CSASLTGGNTIYF; CDR3nt: TGCAGTGCTAGTCTTACGGGTGGAAACACCATATATTTT
abundance: NA; j_gene: TRBJ1-5; len: 17; d_gene: NA; v_gene: TRBV20-1; CDR3aa: CSASRGRGRGSNQPQHF; CDR3nt: TGCAGTGCTAGTAGGGGCAGGGGAAGGGGTAGCAATCAGCCCCAGCATTTT
abundance: NA; j_gene: TRBJ2-7; len: 13; d_gene: NA; v_gene: TRBV20-1; CDR3aa: CSAGEGGGYEQYF; CDR3nt: TGCAGTGCTGGTGAGGGGGGTGGGTACGAGCAGTACTTC
abundance: NA; j_gene: TRBJ2-7; len: 16; d_gene: TRBD2; v_gene: TRBV20-1; CDR3aa: CSARDVERGFSYEQYF; CDR3nt: TGCAGTGCTAGAGATGTGGAGCGGGGGTTCTCCTACGAGCAGTACTTC
abundance: NA; j_gene: TRBJ1-1; len: 14; d_gene: NA; v_gene: TRBV29-1; CDR3aa: CSVALRLTGAEAFF; CDR3nt: TGCAGCGTTGCTTTAAGACTCACGGGGGCTGAAGCTTTCTTT
abundance: many; j_gene: TRBJ2-3; len: 18; d_gene: TRBD2; v_gene: TRBV20-1; CDR3aa: CSASKGRGGGRFADTQYF; CDR3nt: TGCAGTGCTAGTAAGGGCCGGGGCGGCGGGAGATTTGCAGATACGCAGTATTTT
abundance: NA; j_gene: TRBJ2-7; len: 14; d_gene: NA; v_gene: TRBV5-1; CDR3aa: CASSLSAHAYEQYF; CDR3nt: TGCGCCAGCAGCTTGTCTGCCCACGCCTACGAGCAGTACTTC
abundance: few; j_gene: TRBJ2-7; len: 15; d_gene: TRBD1; v_gene: TRBV9; CDR3aa: CASSEGQGPSYEQYF; CDR3nt: TGTGCCAGCAGCGAGGGACAGGGTCCATCCTACGAGCAGTACTTC
abundance: many; j_gene: TRBJ2-1; len: 17; d_gene: NA; v_gene: TRBV11-2; CDR3aa: CASSLDSSGTKEGEQFF; CDR3nt: TGTGCCAGCAGCTTAGACTCGTCCGGGACCAAAGAGGGTGAGCAGTTCTTC
abundance: many; j_gene: TRBJ2-4; len: 14; d_gene: NA; v_gene: TRBV5-1; CDR3aa: CASSPRSAKNIQYF; CDR3nt: TGCGCCAGCAGCCCGCGCTCTGCCAAAAACATTCAGTACTTC
abundance: few; j_gene: TRBJ2-5; len: 13; d_gene: NA; v_gene: TRBV7-9; CDR3aa: CASTERGPETQYF; CDR3nt: TGTGCCAGCACCGAGAGGGGTCCCGAGACCCAGTACTTC
abundance: NA; j_gene: TRBJ1-2; len: 14; d_gene: NA; v_gene: TRBV7-9; CDR3aa: CASSPRHIQKGYTF; CDR3nt: TGTGCCAGCAGCCCCAGACATATCCAGAAGGGCTACACCTTC
abundance: NA; j_gene: TRBJ1-2; len: 11; d_gene: NA; v_gene: TRBV10-3; CDR3aa: CAITSGLGYTF; CDR3nt: TGTGCCATCACGTCAGGGCTTGGCTACACCTTC
abundance: many; j_gene: TRBJ2-1; len: 15; d_gene: TRBD2; v_gene: TRBV20-1; CDR3aa: CSASLSAGGRNEQFF; CDR3nt: TGCAGTGCTAGTCTATCGGCGGGGGGCCGCAATGAGCAGTTCTTC
abundance: few; j_gene: TRBJ2-1; len: 15; d_gene: NA; v_gene: TRBV5-1; CDR3aa: CASSLAGQGYNEQFF; CDR3nt: TGCGCCAGCAGCTTGGCCGGGCAGGGCTACAATGAGCAGTTCTTC
abundance: NA; j_gene: TRBJ2-7; len: 14; d_gene: NA; v_gene: TRBV5-1; CDR3aa: CASTQSGTPYEQYF; CDR3nt: TGCGCCAGCACCCAATCGGGCACACCCTACGAGCAGTACTTC
abundance: NA; j_gene: TRBJ2-7; len: 14; d_gene: NA; v_gene: TRBV4-3; CDR3aa: CASSPETGSYEQYF; CDR3nt: TGCGCCAGCAGCCCGGAGACAGGTTCCTACGAGCAGTACTTC
abundance: NA; j_gene: TRBJ2-1; len: 15; d_gene: TRBD2; v_gene: TRBV20-1; CDR3aa: CSASGGRFPYNEQFF; CDR3nt: TGCAGTGCTAGTGGCGGGAGGTTTCCCTACAATGAGCAGTTCTTC
abundance: NA; j_gene: TRBJ2-4; len: 16; d_gene: NA; v_gene: TRBV6-1; CDR3aa: CASSLVGGLAKNIQYF; CDR3nt: TGTGCCAGCAGCCTAGTCGGGGGGCTAGCCAAAAACATTCAGTACTTC
abundance: NA; j_gene: TRBJ2-5; len: 16; d_gene: TRBD2; v_gene: TRBV5-1; CDR3aa: CASSLEGVTSGETQYF; CDR3nt: TGCGCCAGCAGCTTGGAGGGGGTTACTAGCGGGGAGACCCAGTACTTC
abundance: few; j_gene: TRBJ2-7; len: 13; d_gene: NA; v_gene: TRBV5-8; CDR3aa: CASEGGGIYEQYF; CDR3nt: TGTGCCAGCGAGGGAGGGGGAATCTACGAGCAGTACTTC
abundance: NA; j_gene: TRBJ2-7; len: 15; d_gene: NA; v_gene: TRBV3-1; CDR3aa: CASSFRGTELYEQYF; CDR3nt: TGTGCCAGCAGCTTCCGCGGGACAGAGCTCTACGAGCAGTACTTC
abundance: many; j_gene: TRBJ2-1; len: 20; d_gene: TRBD1; v_gene: TRBV11-2; CDR3aa: CASSSRWTGDRSSSYNEQFF; CDR3nt: TGTGCCAGCAGCTCCCGCTGGACAGGGGACCGCTCTAGCTCCTACAATGAGCAGTTCTTC
abundance: few; j_gene: TRBJ2-1; len: 16; d_gene: TRBD2; v_gene: TRBV6-5; CDR3aa: CASSWGLAGVVDEQFF; CDR3nt: TGTGCCAGCAGTTGGGGACTAGCGGGAGTGGTGGATGAGCAGTTCTTC
abundance: NA; j_gene: TRBJ2-1; len: 15; d_gene: NA; v_gene: TRBV5-6; CDR3aa: CASSLKGFDNNEQFF; CDR3nt: TGTGCCAGCAGCTTGAAGGGTTTCGATAACAATGAGCAGTTCTTC
abundance: NA; j_gene: TRBJ2-1; len: 15; d_gene: NA; v_gene: TRBV5-1; CDR3aa: CASSLVAGVDGEQFF; CDR3nt: TGCGCCAGCAGCTTGGTGGCAGGGGTGGATGGGGAGCAGTTCTTC
abundance: many; j_gene: TRBJ1-1; len: 13; d_gene: NA; v_gene: TRBV20-1; CDR3aa: CSADWGSDTEAFF; CDR3nt: TGCAGTGCTGACTGGGGGTCGGACACTGAAGCTTTCTTT
abundance: NA; j_gene: TRBJ2-3; len: 14; d_gene: NA; v_gene: TRBV29-1; CDR3aa: CSVERDTRTDTQYF; CDR3nt: TGCAGCGTTGAACGAGACACCCGCACAGATACGCAGTATTTT
abundance: NA; j_gene: TRBJ2-7; len: 18; d_gene: TRBD2; v_gene: TRBV6-5; CDR3aa: CASSYSFTGGPISYEQYF; CDR3nt: TGTGCCAGCAGTTACTCGTTCACGGGAGGGCCCATCTCCTACGAGCAGTACTTC
abundance: NA; j_gene: TRBJ1-5; len: 13; d_gene: NA; v_gene: TRBV7-9; CDR3aa: CASSLGRTAPQHF; CDR3nt: TGTGCCAGCAGCTTGGGCAGAACGGCGCCCCAGCATTTT
abundance: NA; j_gene: TRBJ2-7; len: 12; d_gene: NA; v_gene: TRBV5-1; CDR3aa: CASSRDINEQYF; CDR3nt: TGCGCCAGCAGCCGGGACATTAACGAGCAGTACTTC
abundance: few; j_gene: TRBJ1-1; len: 14; d_gene: TRBD1; v_gene: TRBV25-1; CDR3aa: CASSRRDSHTEAFF; CDR3nt: TGTGCCAGCAGCCGACGGGACAGTCACACTGAAGCTTTCTTT
abundance: few; j_gene: TRBJ2-7; len: 13; d_gene: NA; v_gene: TRBV20-1; CDR3aa: CSASRGVGIEQYF; CDR3nt: TGCAGTGCCAGCCGTGGTGTGGGAATCGAGCAGTACTTC
abundance: many; j_gene: TRBJ2-1; len: 17; d_gene: TRBD2; v_gene: TRBV4-3; CDR3aa: CASSQDGTSGRRGEQFF; CDR3nt: TGCGCCAGCAGCCAAGACGGGACTAGCGGGAGAAGGGGTGAGCAGTTCTTC